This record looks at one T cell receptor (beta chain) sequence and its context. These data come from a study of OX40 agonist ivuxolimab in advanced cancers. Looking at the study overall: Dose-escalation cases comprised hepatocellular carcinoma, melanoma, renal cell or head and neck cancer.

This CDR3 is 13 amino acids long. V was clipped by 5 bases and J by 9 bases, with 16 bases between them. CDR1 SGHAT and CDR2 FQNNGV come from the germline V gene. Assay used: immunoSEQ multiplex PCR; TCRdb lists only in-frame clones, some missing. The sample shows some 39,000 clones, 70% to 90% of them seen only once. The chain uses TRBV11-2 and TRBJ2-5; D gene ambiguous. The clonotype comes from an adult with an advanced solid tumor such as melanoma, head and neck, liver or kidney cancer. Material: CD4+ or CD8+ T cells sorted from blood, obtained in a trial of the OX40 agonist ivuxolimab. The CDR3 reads CASSRRTPLPQYF. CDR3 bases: TGTGCCAGCAGCCGAAGGACGCCGCTTCCCCAGTACTTC.